The source of this T cell receptor beta chain is a study of T-cell reconstitution after alpha-beta-depleted transplantation in children. Trimming at V came to 3 bases and at J to 3 bases, leaving 5 bases not matched to a gene. The CDR3 sequence is 14 residues long. Molecular barcoding with unique molecular identifiers was used for the TCRbeta library. One entry per CDR3 protein results from TCRdb running MiXCR on the PCR reads. The data show about 610,000 distinct CDR3 sequences, about 11% seen once. This clonotype was observed at least ten times. This sample comprised PBMCs from the stem cell graft donor, obtained from the stem cell graft. The origin of this receptor is a human donor who donated a stem cell graft to a child with acute myeloid leukemia. The chain links TRBV12-3 or TRBV12-4 to TRBJ2-7; 7 nucleotides line up with TRBD2. The CDR3 here is CASSLVLARYEQYF. DNA of the CDR3: TGTGCCAGCAGTTTGGTACTAGCGCGCTACGAGCAGTACTTC.